This is a list of T cell receptor beta chains from one sample in a study of shared clonotypes between healthy human individuals. Here immunoSEQ multiplex PCR was the method, and the copy in TCRdb shows in-frame clones only, minus some. The sample lists more than 600,000 clones, about 92% seen once, with about a quarter in the top ten. The specimen sequenced was naive CD8+ T cells sorted from blood. Source of these receptors: a man aged 25 to 40 in good health. Both conserved end residues are part of each CDR3. The D gene is left open where the match is weak.

D: NA; V: TRBV7-9; CDR3: CASSPWGSRGNQPQHF
D: NA; V: TRBV9; CDR3: CASSVGAAGSGNTQYF
D: TRBD2; V: TRBV19; CDR3: CASSIRLAGIYEQYF
D: TRBD1; V: TRBV7-9; CDR3: CAIPDWTGMAGELFF
D: TRBD2; V: TRBV27; CDR3: CASRVLAGVYEQYF
D: NA; V: TRBV4-1; CDR3: CASSQEPGDGYTF
D: NA; V: TRBV6-5; CDR3: CASSYSAGANQPQHF
D: NA; V: TRBV4-1; CDR3: CASSQEGERNEQFF
D: TRBD1; V: TRBV11-2; CDR3: CASSWTGSFLYEQYF
D: NA; V: TRBV29-1; CDR3: CSVEILYEQYF
D: NA; V: TRBV18; CDR3: CASSSLEPGPKADTQYF
D: NA; V: TRBV2; CDR3: CASSDGQVLPSEQYF
D: NA; V: TRBV4-1; CDR3: CASSSAETQYF
D: NA; V: TRBV27; CDR3: CASTPGAGFTEAFF
D: TRBD1; V: TRBV7-8; CDR3: CASSLRPGQGVETQYF
D: TRBD2; V: TRBV27; CDR3: CASSSLAGVEDTQYF
D: TRBD1; V: TRBV5-1; CDR3: CASSPTGGNQPQHF
D: NA; V: TRBV15; CDR3: CATSGGLQGPGNTIYF
D: NA; V: TRBV7-8; CDR3: CASSLKWGAGNTEAFF
D: TRBD2; V: TRBV14; CDR3: CASSQVAGVVDTQYF
D: TRBD2; V: TRBV4-1; CDR3: CASSQYSSGRNTGELFF
D: TRBD2; V: TRBV7-9; CDR3: CASRPPLAGYTQYF
D: NA; V: TRBV5-8; CDR3: CASSLVQSNTEAFF
D: TRBD2; V: TRBV4-3; CDR3: CASSQVPRGGVNTGELFF
D: TRBD2; V: TRBV5-1; CDR3: CASKGTSGYTDTQYF
D: NA; V: TRBV19; CDR3: CASSMAENPYEQYF
D: TRBD1; V: TRBV15; CDR3: CATSRDLGTDEQYF
D: TRBD2; V: TRBV11-2; CDR3: CASSLVPRRSGRADNEQFF
D: TRBD2; V: TRBV6-4; CDR3: CASIEAGSSTDTQYF
D: NA; V: TRBV7-9; CDR3: CASSKEASDHNEQFF
D: NA; V: TRBV14; CDR3: CASSQDRGFSTDTQYF
D: NA; V: TRBV7-9; CDR3: CASSPVLDLRKAFF
D: TRBD1; V: TRBV7-9; CDR3: CASSKNGQAGANVLTF
D: TRBD1; V: TRBV7-6; CDR3: CASIDTDREETQYF
D: NA; V: TRBV27; CDR3: CASSGGFWETQYF
D: NA; V: TRBV7-6; CDR3: CASSLTGQRDEQYF
D: TRBD1; V: TRBV27; CDR3: CASSYLPGQGNEKLFF
D: TRBD1; V: TRBV7-2; CDR3: CASSIRTGTGTLAGTQYF
D: TRBD2; V: TRBV7-2; CDR3: CAASSGPSSYNEQFF
D: NA; V: TRBV5-6; CDR3: CASSFFADQETQYF
D: NA; V: TRBV6-6; CDR3: CASSARSNQETQYF
D: TRBD1; V: TRBV7-9; CDR3: CASSPEQGAGGGEQYF
D: NA; V: TRBV14; CDR3: CASSLGTRGPYYNEQFF
D: NA; V: TRBV6-5; CDR3: CASSYSDGARSYEQYF
D: TRBD2; V: TRBV7-9; CDR3: CASSLGGRSDNEQFF
D: TRBD1; V: TRBV27; CDR3: CASSLGQASYEQYF
D: TRBD2; V: TRBV15; CDR3: CATRLASGTSDYEQYF
D: NA; V: TRBV27; CDR3: CASSLDLNPGLRTDTQYF
D: NA; V: TRBV11-3; CDR3: CASSLRSRPGGNEQFF
D: NA; V: TRBV7-2; CDR3: CASSLAVQFDEQFF
D: NA; V: TRBV28; CDR3: CASSPLTLNTGELFF
D: NA; V: TRBV4-1; CDR3: CASSQENGPEQFF
D: NA; V: TRBV11-2; CDR3: CASSLEGLDPSPFTDTQYF
D: NA; V: TRBV29-1; CDR3: CSVAPDPFSYEQYF
D: NA; V: TRBV19; CDR3: CASSTSLASYNEQFF